These 12 T cell receptor beta chains were sequenced from one sample in a study of shared clonotypes between healthy human individuals. The repertoire was sequenced with immunoSEQ multiplex PCR; TCRdb's copy has only in-frame clones and lacks some. Of hundreds of thousands of clones listed, roughly three quarters are singletons. The specimen sequenced was PBMCs. These receptors originate from a middle-aged woman in good health. Some clones in this sample may be carry-over from other donors' samples.

This sequence joins TRBV6-1 and TRBJ2-5, with 15 positions matching TRBD2. The CDR3 consists of 16 residues. The V gene's germline CDR1 is MNHNS and CDR2 SASEGT. The ends lost 4 bases at V and 4 bases at J; junction bases unmatched: 4. The CDR3 nucleotides are TGTGCCAGCAGTGCCCGGGGACTAGCGGGAGGAGAGACCCAGTACTTC. This codes for CASSARGLAGGETQYF.

Worth noting for this clone: A far larger clone differs by one base, so this is likely a read error. CDR3 residues: CSAGKSDEKLFF. Here the CDR3 DNA reads TGCAGCGCTGGAAAATCGGATGAAAAACTGTTTTTT. The J gene is TRBJ1-4, the V gene TRBV29-1, with D hard to call. The V gene's germline CDR1 is SQVTM and CDR2 ANQGSEA. The CDR3 is made up of 12 amino acids. Trimming cost V 7 bases and J 6 bases, with 12 bases left between them.

Regarding this clone: An end of the junction differs from the germline gene, which may be a read error. The chain couples TRBV6-5 to TRBJ1-5; possibly TRBD1 for D (5 bases). CDR1 MNHEY and CDR2 SVGAGI come from the germline V gene. The CDR3 extends over 15 amino acids. The chain's CDR3 is CASSQQGLSSQPQHF. As DNA, the CDR3 is TGTGCCAGCAGTCAGCAGGGATTGAGCAGTCAGCCCCAGCATTTT.

A remark on this clone: An end of the junction does not agree with germline; a read error may underlie this. CDR3 coding DNA: TGTGCCAGCTCACCTGGAGGGCAGGACACTGAAGCTCTCTTC. It yields the protein CASSPGGQDTEALF. This sequence joins TRBV18 and TRBJ1-1; D is possibly TRBD1 (5 bases). Germline CDR1 reads KGHSH; CDR2 reads LQKENI. The CDR3 sequence is 14 residues long.

The gene calls are TRBV2 and TRBJ1-5; TRBD1 is a possible D gene (6 bases). Germline V lookup: CDR1 SNHLY, CDR2 FYNNEI. V was cut by 3 bases and J by 5 bases, with 11 bases left in between. The CDR3 is 14 amino acids. The CDR3 loop reads CASSEDRSYQPQHF. The DNA of the CDR3 is TGTGCCAGCAGTGAGGACAGATCCTATCAGCCCCAGCATTTT.

This clone was found many times. The rearrangement uses TRBV30 and TRBJ2-7; a weak D match, TRBD1 (6 bases). The V end lost 0 bases, the J end lost 6 bases, and 9 bases lay between the germline ends. Germline CDR1 reads GTSNPN; CDR2 reads SVGIG (reference sequence). This CDR3 contains 12 residues. The CDR3 nucleotides are TGTGCCTGGAGTGTATCAGGGGTCGAGCAGTACTTC. It yields the protein CAWSVSGVEQYF.

This clone was observed a few times. The gene calls are TRBV19 and TRBJ2-7; D gene ambiguous. This CDR3 contains 14 residues. The V gene's germline CDR1 is LNHDA and CDR2 SQIVND (reference sequence). Trimming removed 1 base at V and 0 bases at J, with 7 bases between. CDR3 DNA: TGTGCCAGTAGTATAGGCGGAAGCTCCTACGAGCAGTACTTC. It translates to CASSIGGSSYEQYF.

The chain couples TRBV5-4 to TRBJ1-2, with TRBD1 as a possible D gene (6 bases). The germline V gene encodes CDR1 SGHNT and CDR2 YYREEE (reference sequence). V was clipped by 0 bases and J by 8 bases, with 11 bases between them. This CDR3 spans 13 amino acids. CDR3 sequence reads: CASSLDTGRGYTF. CDR3 sequence (DNA): TGTGCCAGCAGCTTGGACACAGGGAGAGGCTACACCTTC.

The CDR3 nucleotides read TGTGCCAGCAGCCCAACGACAGGGGATTGGTCTGAAGCTTTCTTT. Its protein product is CASSPTTGDWSEAFF. This chain joins TRBV28 and TRBJ1-1, with TRBD1 matching 8 bases. The ends lost 6 bases at V and 6 bases at J; junction bases unmatched: 12. Germline V gene lookup returns CDR1 MDHEN and CDR2 SYDVKM. CDR3 length equals 15 residues.

In this sample, this clone turned up a few times. The rearrangement joins TRBV5-1 to TRBJ2-2; the D gene is possibly TRBD1 (7 bases). V was shortened by 6 bases and J by 0 bases, with 12 bases between the two germline ends. Germline V lookup: CDR1 SGHRS, CDR2 YFSETQ. CDR3 length: 15 amino acids. Here the CDR3 reads CASTLRGANTGELFF. The CDR3 DNA reads as TGCGCCAGCACCCTCAGGGGGGCGAACACCGGGGAGCTGTTTTTT.

This sequence joins TRBV5-6 and TRBJ1-1; 11 bases align to TRBD1. The CDR3 totals 16 residues. J gave up 5 bases and V 4 bases, and 10 bases lay outside the gene matches. Looked up from germline, CDR1 is SGHDT and CDR2 is YYEEEE. As DNA, the CDR3 is TGTGCCAGCAGCCCCCGGCAGGGACAGGGGGAGACTGAAGCTTTCTTT. Protein: CASSPRQGQGETEAFF. The whole variable domain, remainder taken from reference TRBV5-6 and TRBJ1-1, is DAGVTQSPTHLIKTRGQQVTLRCSPKSGHDTVSWYQQALGQGPQFIFQYYEEEERQRGNFPDRFSGHQFPNYSSELNVNALLLGDSALYLCASSPRQGQGETEAFFGQGTRLTVV.

For the CDR3, the DNA is TGTGCCAGCTCACCGAGCGGAGCCATCTACGAGCAGTACTTC. As protein: CASSPSGAIYEQYF. The rearrangement uses TRBV18 and TRBJ2-7, with D possibly TRBD2 on 5 matching bases. Germline CDR1 KGHSH, CDR2 LQKENI. The CDR3 extends over 14 amino acids. Trimming took off 3 bases at V and 3 bases at J, with 12 bases between the two ends.